This T cell receptor (beta chain) appears in the sequencing data of a study of shared clonotypes between healthy human individuals. Sorted-subset replicate PCRs used 200 ng DNA, approximately 33,000 T cell genomes. Authors' data handling: Filtering differed for immunoSEQ, which gave only junction sequences without quality scores. Measured with immunoSEQ multiplex PCR; TCRdb has only the in-frame clones, and not every one. V, J and clone size reflect that table, while D and trimming were determined from the DNA. The data show over a million clones, approximately 98% seen once. This TCR derives from a man aged 25-45 years in good health. Sample: naive CD4+ T cells sorted from blood. The subset was: CD45RA+ positively selected.

The CDR3, as DNA: TGTGCCTGGAGTGTAAGGCGGAGCACAGATACGCAGTATTTT. Translation: CAWSVRRSTDTQYF. This chain links TRBV30 with TRBJ2-3; D gene unclear. Trimming took 0 bases from V and 0 from J, leaving 7 bases between them. CDR1 and CDR2 (germline): GTSNPN, SVGIG (reference sequence). The CDR3 is 14 residues long.